This T cell receptor (beta chain) stems from a study of T cell repertoires in cytomegalovirus infection. Study-level background: CMV infection and matching HLA type were both indicated by public TCR beta signatures. Whole-study findings and limits: Dominating the ex vivo response were TCR beta clonotypes that were CMV-specific and HLA-C-restricted.

One entry per CDR3 protein results from TCRdb running MiXCR on the reads. The table records under 50,000 distinct CDR3 sequences, 20% to 25% of them present only once. From germline, CDR1 is MGHRA and CDR2 YSYEKL. The CDR3 has 15 amino acids. V gave up 1 base and J gave up 3 bases, with 13 bases separating them. This clonotype has just a few counts. Antigen unknown. The chain links TRBV4-1 to TRBJ2-7, with D perhaps matching TRBD1 or TRBD2 (7 bases each). This TCR was sampled from a human donor in good health (CMV status not recorded). Some clones in this sample may be carry-over from other donors' samples. Input material: PBMCs, sequenced either directly or after in vitro stimulation (not recorded which). This CDR3 reads CASSQGPGGVYEQYF. CDR3 DNA sequence: TGCGCCAGCAGCCAAGGACCAGGGGGGGTCTACGAGCAGTACTTC.